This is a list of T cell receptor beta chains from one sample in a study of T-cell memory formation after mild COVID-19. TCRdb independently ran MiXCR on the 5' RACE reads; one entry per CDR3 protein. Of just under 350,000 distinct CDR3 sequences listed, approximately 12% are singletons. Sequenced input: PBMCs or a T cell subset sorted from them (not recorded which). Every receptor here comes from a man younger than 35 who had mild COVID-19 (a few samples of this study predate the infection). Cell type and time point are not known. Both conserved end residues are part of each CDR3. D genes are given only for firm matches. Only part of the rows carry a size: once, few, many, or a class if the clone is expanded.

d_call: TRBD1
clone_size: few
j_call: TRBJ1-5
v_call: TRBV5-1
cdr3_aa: CASSLGQGPYQPQHF
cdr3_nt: TGCGCCAGCAGCCTAGGACAGGGACCCTATCAGCCCCAGCATTTT

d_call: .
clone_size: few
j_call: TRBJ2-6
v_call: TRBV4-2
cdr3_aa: CASSQTGGANVLTF
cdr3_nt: TGTGCCAGCAGCCAAACAGGTGGGGCCAACGTCCTGACTTTC

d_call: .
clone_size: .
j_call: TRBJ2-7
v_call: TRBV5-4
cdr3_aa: CASSLQAHYEQYF
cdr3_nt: TGTGCCAGCAGCTTGCAGGCCCACTACGAGCAGTACTTC

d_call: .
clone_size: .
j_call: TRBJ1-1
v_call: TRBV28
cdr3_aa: CASSKRGASTEAFF
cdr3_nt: TGTGCCAGCAGTAAAAGGGGGGCCAGCACTGAAGCTTTCTTT

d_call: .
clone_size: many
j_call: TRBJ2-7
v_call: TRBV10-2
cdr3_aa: CASTGDPGYEQYF
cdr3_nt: TGCGCCAGCACCGGGGACCCCGGGTACGAGCAGTACTTC

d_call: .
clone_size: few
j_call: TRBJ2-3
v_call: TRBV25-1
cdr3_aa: CASSDYRDGTDTQYF
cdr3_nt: TGTGCCAGCAGTGATTACAGGGACGGAACAGATACGCAGTATTTT

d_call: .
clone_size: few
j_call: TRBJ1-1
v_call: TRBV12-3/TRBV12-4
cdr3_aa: CASSLVPPERAFF
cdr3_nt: TGTGCCAGCAGTTTAGTCCCTCCTGAGAGGGCTTTCTTT

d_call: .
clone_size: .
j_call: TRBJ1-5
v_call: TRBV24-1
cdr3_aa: CATSAGGLNQPQHF
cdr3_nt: TGTGCCACCAGCGCTGGGGGGCTGAATCAGCCCCAGCATTTT

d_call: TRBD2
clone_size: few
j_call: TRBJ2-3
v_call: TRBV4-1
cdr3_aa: CASSQRGGTDTQYF
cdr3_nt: TGCGCCAGCAGCCAACGGGGGGGGACAGATACGCAGTATTTT

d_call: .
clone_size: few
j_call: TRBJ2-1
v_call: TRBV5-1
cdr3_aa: CASSLQVAGLYNEQFF
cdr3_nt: TGCGCCAGCAGCTTGCAGGTGGCAGGACTCTACAATGAGCAGTTCTTC

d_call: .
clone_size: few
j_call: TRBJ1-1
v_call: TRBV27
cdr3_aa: CASKPPGGNTEAFF
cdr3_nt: TGTGCCAGTAAACCGCCCGGGGGGAACACTGAAGCTTTCTTT

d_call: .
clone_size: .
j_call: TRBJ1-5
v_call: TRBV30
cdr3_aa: CAWSGGYEQPQHF
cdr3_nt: TGTGCCTGGAGTGGGGGGTACGAGCAGCCCCAGCATTTT

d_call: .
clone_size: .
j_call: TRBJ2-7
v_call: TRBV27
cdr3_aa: CATQRAGASYEQYF
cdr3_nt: TGTGCCACCCAGAGGGCAGGGGCGTCCTACGAGCAGTACTTC

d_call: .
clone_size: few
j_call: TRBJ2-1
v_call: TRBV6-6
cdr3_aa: CASSYSVGSYNEQFF
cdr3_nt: TGTGCCAGCAGTTACTCTGTGGGCTCCTACAATGAGCAGTTCTTC

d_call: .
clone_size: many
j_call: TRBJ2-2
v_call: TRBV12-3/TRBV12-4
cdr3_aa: CASSLGGSTGELFF
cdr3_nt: TGTGCCAGCAGTTTGGGTGGTAGCACCGGGGAGCTGTTTTTT

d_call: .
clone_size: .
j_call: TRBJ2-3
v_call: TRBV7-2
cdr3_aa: CASSTRPQDTQYF
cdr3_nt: TGTGCCAGCAGCACCCGTCCCCAAGATACGCAGTATTTT

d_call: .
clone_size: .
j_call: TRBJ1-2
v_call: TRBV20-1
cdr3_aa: CSARLKYGYTF
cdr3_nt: TGCAGTGCTAGACTTAAATATGGCTACACCTTC

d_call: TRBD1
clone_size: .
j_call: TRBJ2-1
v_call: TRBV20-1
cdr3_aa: CSASPGQAYNEQFF
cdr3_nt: TGCAGTGCAAGTCCCGGACAGGCTTACAATGAGCAGTTCTTC

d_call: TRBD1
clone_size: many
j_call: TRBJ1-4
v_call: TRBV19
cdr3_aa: CASSGTGAATNEKLFF
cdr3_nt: TGTGCCAGTAGTGGGACAGGAGCCGCGACTAATGAAAAACTGTTTTTT

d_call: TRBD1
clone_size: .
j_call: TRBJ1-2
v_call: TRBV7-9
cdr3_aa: CASSATGTGGYGYTF
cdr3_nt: TGTGCCAGCAGCGCTACCGGGACAGGGGGCTATGGCTACACCTTC

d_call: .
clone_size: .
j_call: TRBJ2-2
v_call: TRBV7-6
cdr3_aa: CASSLGTRGTGELFF
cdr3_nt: TGTGCCAGCAGCTTGGGGACTCGGGGCACCGGGGAGCTGTTTTTT

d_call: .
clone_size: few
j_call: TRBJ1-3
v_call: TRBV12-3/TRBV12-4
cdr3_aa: CASSSAGNTIYF
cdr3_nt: TGTGCCAGCAGTTCAGCTGGAAACACCATATATTTT

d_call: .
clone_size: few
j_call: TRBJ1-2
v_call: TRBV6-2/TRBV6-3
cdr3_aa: CASSTKPKANYGYTF
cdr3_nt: TGTGCCAGCAGTACAAAGCCGAAAGCTAACTATGGCTACACCTTC

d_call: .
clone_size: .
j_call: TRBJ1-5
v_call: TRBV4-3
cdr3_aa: CASSQDLTPQPQHF
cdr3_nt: TGCGCCAGCAGCCAAGATCTGACCCCCCAGCCCCAGCATTTT

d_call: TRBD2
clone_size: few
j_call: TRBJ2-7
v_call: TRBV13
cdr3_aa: CASSPRGGPRYEQYF
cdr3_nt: TGTGCCAGCAGCCCCCGGGGGGGTCCAAGGTACGAGCAGTACTTC

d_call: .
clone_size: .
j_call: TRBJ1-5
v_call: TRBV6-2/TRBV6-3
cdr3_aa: CASSYRPKGGFSNQPQHF
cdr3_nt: TGTGCCAGCAGTTACCGGCCGAAAGGGGGATTTAGCAATCAGCCCCAGCATTTT

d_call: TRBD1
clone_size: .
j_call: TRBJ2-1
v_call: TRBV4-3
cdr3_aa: CASGQQGAGYNEQFF
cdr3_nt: TGCGCCAGCGGGCAACAGGGGGCAGGATACAATGAGCAGTTCTTC

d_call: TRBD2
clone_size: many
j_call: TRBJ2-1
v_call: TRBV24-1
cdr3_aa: CATSDVLAGGYHEQFF
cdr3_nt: TGTGCCACCAGTGATGTACTAGCGGGGGGCTACCATGAGCAGTTCTTC

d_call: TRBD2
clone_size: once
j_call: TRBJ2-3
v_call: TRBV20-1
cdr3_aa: CSARGGGSTDTQYF
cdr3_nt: TGCAGTGCTAGAGGCGGGGGGAGCACAGATACGCAGTATTTT

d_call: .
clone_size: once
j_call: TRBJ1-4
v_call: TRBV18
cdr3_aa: CASSPRQPGTNEKLFF
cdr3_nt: TGTGCCAGCTCACCTCGACAGCCCGGAACTAATGAAAAACTGTTTTTT

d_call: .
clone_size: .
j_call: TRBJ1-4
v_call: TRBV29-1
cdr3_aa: CSVGIRGAEKLFF
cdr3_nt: TGCAGCGTTGGAATTAGGGGAGCTGAAAAACTGTTTTTT

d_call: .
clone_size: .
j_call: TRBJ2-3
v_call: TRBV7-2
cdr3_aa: CASSLFGRYEGRRPDTQYF
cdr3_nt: TGTGCCAGCAGCTTATTCGGGCGGTACGAGGGACGCCGGCCAGATACGCAGTATTTT

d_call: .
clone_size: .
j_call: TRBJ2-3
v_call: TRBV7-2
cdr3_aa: CASSLNPGPDTQYF
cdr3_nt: TGTGCCAGCAGCTTGAATCCGGGGCCAGATACGCAGTATTTT

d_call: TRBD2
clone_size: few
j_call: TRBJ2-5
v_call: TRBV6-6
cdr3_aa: CASRADLESGGAETQYF
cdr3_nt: TGTGCCAGCAGGGCCGACTTAGAGAGCGGGGGGGCGGAGACCCAGTACTTC

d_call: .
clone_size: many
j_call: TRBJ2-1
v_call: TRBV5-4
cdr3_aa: CASSLLSQHDNEQFF
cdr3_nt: TGTGCCAGCAGCTTGCTTTCCCAGCACGACAATGAGCAGTTCTTC

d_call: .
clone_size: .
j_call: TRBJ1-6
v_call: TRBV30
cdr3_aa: CAWSVGESPLHF
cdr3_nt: TGTGCCTGGAGTGTAGGAGAATCACCCCTCCACTTT

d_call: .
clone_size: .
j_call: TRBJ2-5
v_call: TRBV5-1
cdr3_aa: CASSLEATETQYF
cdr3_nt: TGCGCCAGCAGCTTGGAGGCAACAGAGACCCAGTACTTC

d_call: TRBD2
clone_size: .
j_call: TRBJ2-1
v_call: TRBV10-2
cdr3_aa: CASTLAGGLTYNEQFF
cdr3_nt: TGCGCCAGCACCCTAGCGGGGGGGCTGACCTACAATGAGCAGTTCTTC

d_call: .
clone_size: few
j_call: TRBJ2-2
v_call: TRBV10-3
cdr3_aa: CAISGEGSAGELFF
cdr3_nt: TGTGCCATCAGTGGTGAGGGGTCGGCCGGGGAGCTGTTTTTT

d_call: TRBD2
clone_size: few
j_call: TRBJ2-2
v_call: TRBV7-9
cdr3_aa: CASSTGLAGLSGELFF
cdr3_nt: TGTGCCAGCAGCACAGGACTAGCGGGGCTCTCCGGGGAGCTGTTTTTT

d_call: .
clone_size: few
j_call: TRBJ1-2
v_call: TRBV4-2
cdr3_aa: CASSQDPASGYTF
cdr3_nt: TGTGCCAGCAGCCAAGACCCGGCGTCGGGCTACACCTTC

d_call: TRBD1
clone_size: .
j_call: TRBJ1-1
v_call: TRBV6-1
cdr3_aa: CASRGTGGPTGEAFF
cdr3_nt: TGTGCCAGCAGGGGGACAGGGGGCCCAACCGGTGAAGCTTTCTTT

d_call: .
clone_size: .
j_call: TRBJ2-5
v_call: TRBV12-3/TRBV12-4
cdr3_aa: CASTKRAGEETQYF
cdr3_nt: TGTGCCAGCACCAAAAGGGCAGGGGAAGAGACCCAGTACTTC

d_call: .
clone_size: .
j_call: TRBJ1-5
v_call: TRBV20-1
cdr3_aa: CSANSPNQPQHF
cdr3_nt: TGCAGTGCTAACAGCCCCAATCAGCCCCAGCATTTT

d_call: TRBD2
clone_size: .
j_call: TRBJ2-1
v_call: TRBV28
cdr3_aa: CATTLRLATNEQFF
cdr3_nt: TGTGCCACCACCCTCCGACTAGCAACCAATGAGCAGTTCTTC

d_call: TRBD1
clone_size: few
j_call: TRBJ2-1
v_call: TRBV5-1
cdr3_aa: CASSPRQGADEQFF
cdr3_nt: TGCGCCAGCAGCCCCAGACAGGGGGCCGATGAGCAGTTCTTC

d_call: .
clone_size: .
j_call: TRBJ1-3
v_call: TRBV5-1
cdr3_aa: CASSRTDDPGNTIYF
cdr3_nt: TGCGCCAGCAGCCGGACGGACGATCCTGGAAACACCATATATTTT

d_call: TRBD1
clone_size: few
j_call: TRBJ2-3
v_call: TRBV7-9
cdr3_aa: CASSFAGGHGTDTQYF
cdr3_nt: TGTGCCAGCAGCTTCGCAGGGGGTCATGGCACAGATACGCAGTATTTT

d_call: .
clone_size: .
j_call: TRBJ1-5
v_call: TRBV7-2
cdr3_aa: CASSLTPGTLSNQPQHF
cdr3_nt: TGTGCCAGCAGCTTAACTCCCGGGACCCTAAGCAATCAGCCCCAGCATTTT

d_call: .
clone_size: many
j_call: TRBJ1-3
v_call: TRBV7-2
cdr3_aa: CASSPFSQAGNTIYF
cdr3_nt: TGTGCCAGCAGTCCTTTCTCACAGGCTGGAAACACCATATATTTT

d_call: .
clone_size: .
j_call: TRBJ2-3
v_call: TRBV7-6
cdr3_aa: CASSLRAGRADTQYF
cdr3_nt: TGTGCCAGCAGCCTAAGGGCGGGGCGGGCAGATACGCAGTATTTT